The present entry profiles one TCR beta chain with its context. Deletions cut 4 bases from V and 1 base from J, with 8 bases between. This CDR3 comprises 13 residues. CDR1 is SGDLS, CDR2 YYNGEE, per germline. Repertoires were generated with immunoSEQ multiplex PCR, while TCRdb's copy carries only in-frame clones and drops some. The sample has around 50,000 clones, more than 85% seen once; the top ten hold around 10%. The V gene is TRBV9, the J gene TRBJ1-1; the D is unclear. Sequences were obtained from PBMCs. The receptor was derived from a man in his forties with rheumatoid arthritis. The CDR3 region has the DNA TGTGCCAGCAGCCCTCGACCGAACACTGAAGCTTTCTTT. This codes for CASSPRPNTEAFF.